This T cell receptor (beta chain) comes out of a study of T cells in Graves' hyperthyroidism and ophthalmopathy. Study observations and caveats: Ophthalmopathy could be told apart from stable hyperthyroidism with a 13 V-J model. Most thyroid clonotypes expanded above 0.001 were also detected in blood.

Regions amplified from RNA transcripts were the TCR beta CDR3 regions. In the first-round RT-PCR of the TCR CDR3, the HTBI primer set was used. TCRdb re-analysed the multiplex PCR reads in MiXCR, keeping a single row per CDR3 protein. Altogether 400,000 or so distinct CDR3 sequences are present, around an eighth being singletons, with the ten largest covering around 28%. Trimming stripped 3 bases from V and 2 bases from J, with 12 bases between. Germline-derived CDR1 and CDR2 are SGHAT and FQDESV (reference sequence). This CDR3 has 15 amino acids. This clonotype was seen many times. Its antigen is still unknown. Ophthalmopathy patients had Clinical Activity Score at least 3, NOSPECS grade at least 4, duration under 3 months. Clinical symptoms, serum thyroxine and TRAb, thyroid ultrasound and orbital computed tomography were used for the diagnoses.

The chain is built from TRBV11-1 and TRBJ2-3; tentative D call: TRBD2 (5 bases). The material sequenced was blood. The receptor comes from a man aged 45-60 years with Graves' ophthalmopathy. This CDR3 is CASSLRVPYTDTQYF. The CDR3 DNA sequence: TGTGCCAGCAGCTTGAGGGTCCCTTACACAGATACGCAGTATTTT.